This TCR beta chain was retrieved from a study of CD8 T cells in Susac syndrome. cDNA came from 0.5 to 1 ug RNA primed by random hexamers. TCRdb called the immunoSEQ multiplex PCR reads again in MiXCR, with one record for every CDR3 protein. The repertoire has 50,000 or so distinct CDR3 sequences, more than 85% of them found once; the top ten carry 0.5% to 0.6%. This clonotype was found once. The CDR3 has 16 residues. V was pared by 4 bases and J by 1 base, with 17 bases between. Per germline, CDR1 MNHEY and CDR2 SVGEGT. V is TRBV6-2 or TRBV6-3 and J is TRBJ2-7, with a weak D call TRBD1 (6 bases). This clonotype was obtained from a human donor in good health. The material sequenced was CD8+ T cells from PBMCs. DNA for the CDR3: TGTGCCAGCAGTTCCACAAAGGGGGATCATTCCTACGAGCAGTACTTC. Its protein product is CASSSTKGDHSYEQYF.